Presented here are 28 T cell receptor beta chains from one specimen sequenced in a study of T-cell memory formation after mild COVID-19. One entry per CDR3 protein, called by TCRdb with MiXCR from the 5' RACE reads. The sample contains 350,000 to 450,000 distinct CDR3 sequences, approximately 29% of which appear only once. The sample was PBMCs or a T cell subset sorted from them (not recorded which). Receptors were obtained from an adult woman who had mild COVID-19 (a few samples of this study predate the infection). Cell type and time point are not known.

The chain has TRBV24-1 and TRBJ2-7; no firm D call. The CDR3 extends over 15 amino acids. Trimming shortened V by 5 bases and J by 5 bases, and 18 bases separated the two germline ends. CDR1 is KGHDR and CDR2 is SFDVKD in the germline V gene. For the CDR3, the DNA is TGTGCCACCAGTGGGTCAAACTTCGGCCTGAACGAGCAGTACTTC. This codes for CATSGSNFGLNEQYF.

This clonotype showed up just a few times. The rearrangement links TRBV12-3 or TRBV12-4 to TRBJ2-7; tentatively, D is TRBD2 (6 bases). V gave up 5 bases and J gave up 4 bases, with 18 bases separating them. This CDR3 contains 15 residues. CDR3 in amino acids: CASSRPYLGTYEQYF. CDR3 bases: TGTGCCAGCAGTAGGCCCTACCTGGGGACTTACGAGCAGTACTTC.

This clonotype was picked up a small number of times. This chain connects TRBV12-3 or TRBV12-4 to TRBJ2-1, with 10 positions matching TRBD1. The length of the CDR3 is 15 residues. The J segment lost 8 bases and the V segment lost 6 bases, leaving 10 bases of the junction unmatched. CDR3 bases: TGTGCCAGCAGCCCGGGACAGGGGTGGGAGTATGAGCAGTTCTTC. Translating gives CASSPGQGWEYEQFF.

This chain links TRBV12-3 or TRBV12-4 with TRBJ1-4, with TRBD1 matching over 8 bases. The trim removed 5 bases at V and 7 bases at J, leaving 15 bases unmatched. The CDR3 loop spans 17 amino acids. CDR3 region: CASSPNRNRGIGEKLFF. CDR3 DNA: TGTGCCAGCAGTCCCAATCGCAACAGGGGGATAGGTGAAAAACTGTTTTTT.

The chain couples TRBV4-1 to TRBJ2-6; TRBD1 matches at 8 bases. The V and J ends lost 6 bases and 1 base, in that order; junction bases with no gene match: 8. Germline CDR1 is MGHRA and CDR2 is YSYEKL. The CDR3 extends over 17 amino acids. CDR3 sequence (DNA): TGCGCCAGCAGACCGGACAGGGCAGCTTCTGGGGCCAACGTCCTGACTTTC. This codes for CASRPDRAASGANVLTF.

The V call is TRBV30, the J call TRBJ1-3, with D hard to call. The CDR3 runs 14 residues. The V end was cut by 7 bases, the J end by 0 bases, with 13 bases between. Germline V gives CDR1 GTSNPN, CDR2 SVGIG (reference sequence). The CDR3 protein is CALRKSFSGNTIYF. The CDR3 DNA reads as TGTGCCTTACGAAAAAGCTTCTCTGGAAACACCATATATTTT.

At least ten counts were recorded for this clonotype. The CDR3 loop is CASSLIRRDTQYF. The CDR3 DNA is TGTGCCAGCAGCTTAATCCGCCGGGATACGCAGTATTTT. The chain is built from TRBV7-3 and TRBJ2-3; no clear D. Trimming removed 1 base at V and 6 bases at J, with 8 bases between. The CDR3 runs to 13 residues. Looked up from germline, CDR1 is SGHTA and CDR2 is FQGTGA.

This chain's CDR3 is CASSSRQGNTGELFF. The CDR3 DNA follows: TGTGCCAGCAGTTCCCGACAGGGAAACACCGGGGAGCTGTTTTTT. The chain couples TRBV6-6 to TRBJ2-2; 7 nucleotides line up with TRBD1. The V gene's germline CDR1 is MNHNY and CDR2 SVGAGI (reference sequence). With V trimmed by 4 bases and J by 2 bases, 4 bases remained unmatched. The CDR3 is 15 amino acids.

V usage is TRBV5-1 and J usage is TRBJ2-1; tentatively, D is TRBD1 (6 bases). This CDR3 has 14 residues. V lost 2 bases, J lost 8 bases, and 14 bases lay in between. Germline V gene lookup returns CDR1 SGHRS and CDR2 YFSETQ. CDR3 nucleotides: TGCGCCAGCAGCTTCGGTTCAGGGGCCCATGAGCAGTTCTTC. As protein: CASSFGSGAHEQFF.

The chain is built from TRBV3-1 and TRBJ2-2; 7 bases are a match to TRBD1. CDR3 length: 18 residues. Germline lookup yields CDR1 LGHDT and CDR2 YNNKEL (reference sequence). The V gene end was trimmed by 2 bases and the J gene end by 2 bases; junction bases not matched to a gene: 11. The CDR3 loop is CASSQPLTGLENTGELFF. The CDR3 DNA sequence: TGTGCCAGCAGCCAACCCTTGACAGGGCTGGAAAACACCGGGGAGCTGTTTTTT.

This clonotype was counted a few times. The rearrangement uses TRBV29-1 and TRBJ2-3; 7 bases line up with TRBD1. CDR1 is SQVTM and CDR2 is ANQGSEA in the germline V gene. The junction had 14 bases not matched to a gene; V was cut back by 3 bases and J by 5 bases. The CDR3 runs 16 residues. The CDR3 loop is CSVDTGNRGAGDTQYF. Here the CDR3 DNA reads TGCAGCGTTGACACCGGCAACAGGGGCGCGGGAGATACGCAGTATTTT.

The chain carries TRBV3-1 and TRBJ2-7, with D perhaps TRBD2 (6 bases). V was trimmed by 3 bases and J by 6 bases, leaving 18 bases between them. CDR1 and CDR2 (germline): LGHDT, YNNKEL (reference sequence). CDR3 size: 15 residues. In DNA, the CDR3 is TGTGCCAGCAGCCACTCCGTAGCGGTTCCTTCCGAGCAGTACTTC. As protein: CASSHSVAVPSEQYF.

The chain couples TRBV20-1 to TRBJ2-6; D is ambiguous. Trimming pared 4 bases from V and 1 base from J, leaving 11 bases between. The CDR3 has 15 residues. Germline V CDR1 and CDR2: DFQATT, SNEGSKA (reference sequence). For the CDR3, the DNA is TGCAGTGCTATTGCCGTGAATTCTGGGGCCAACGTCCTGACTTTC. It is translated as CSAIAVNSGANVLTF.

This clonotype came up a few times. The rearrangement links TRBV5-1 to TRBJ2-1; 10 bases match TRBD2. CDR3 size: 15 residues. The junction had 5 bases not matched to a gene; V was cut back by 2 bases and J by 6 bases. The germline CDR1 and CDR2 sequences are SGHRS and YFSETQ. The CDR3 region is CASSFSLAGSNEQFF. Written as DNA, the CDR3 is TGCGCCAGCAGCTTTTCACTAGCGGGAAGCAATGAGCAGTTCTTC.

The chain links TRBV2 to TRBJ2-3; 8 bases agree with TRBD2. Germline CDR1 and CDR2: SNHLY and FYNNEI. The CDR3 is 15 residues long. Trimming at V came to 0 bases and at J to 8 bases, leaving 7 bases not matched to a gene. This chain's CDR3 is CASSEAPRGGGTQYF. The CDR3 nucleotides read TGTGCCAGCAGTGAAGCGCCTCGGGGGGGTGGTACGCAGTATTTT.

The rearrangement joins TRBV7-2 to TRBJ2-7; TRBD1 or TRBD2 may be the D gene (6 bases each). Germline CDR1 is SGHTA and CDR2 is FQGNSA. With 6 bases removed from V and 5 bases from J, the gap between germline ends came to 14 bases. This CDR3 comprises 13 residues. Here the CDR3 reads CASRWRGSDEQYF. CDR3 nucleotide sequence: TGTGCCAGCAGGTGGAGGGGGAGCGACGAGCAGTACTTC.

This clonotype was counted between two and nine times. The chain employs TRBV7-2 and TRBJ2-7; 8 positions match TRBD2. There are 14 residues in the CDR3. The junction had 2 bases not matched to a gene; V was cut back by 2 bases and J by 2 bases. Germline V gene data show CDR1 as SGHTA and CDR2 as FQGNSA. CDR3 nucleotides: TGTGCCAGCAGCTTACAGCGGGAGACCTACGAGCAGTACTTC. Its protein is CASSLQRETYEQYF. Full variable domain (missing parts from reference TRBV7-2 and TRBJ2-7): GAGVSQSPSNKVTEKGKDVELRCDPISGHTALYWYRQSLGQGLEFLIYFQGNSAPDKSGLPSDRFSAERTGGSVSTLTIQRTQQEDSAVYLCASSLQRETYEQYFGPGTRLTVT.

This chain links TRBV5-6 with TRBJ2-7; 7 bases align to TRBD2. Trimming removed 2 bases from V and 1 base from J; junction bases left unmatched: 6. Germline CDR1 reads SGHDT; CDR2 reads YYEEEE. CDR3 length: 15 amino acids. CDR3 nucleotides: TGTGCCAGCAGCTTCGGCGGGAGAGGGTCCTACGAGCAGTACTTC. It translates to CASSFGGRGSYEQYF.

The V gene is TRBV11-3, the J gene TRBJ2-1; 11 bases fit TRBD2. The germline V gene encodes CDR1 SGHNT and CDR2 YENEEA. Trimming took 0 bases from V and 14 from J; bases not matched to a gene: 6. The CDR3 contains 14 residues. The CDR3 protein is CASSLDGTSGGEFF. The CDR3 DNA reads TGTGCCAGCAGCTTAGATGGGACTAGCGGAGGGGAGTTCTTC.

The gene calls are TRBV30 and TRBJ2-1; a weak D match, TRBD1 (6 bases). V was shortened by 5 bases and J by 9 bases, with 20 bases between the two germline ends. Per germline, CDR1 GTSNPN and CDR2 SVGIG (reference sequence). The CDR3 loop spans 14 amino acids. CDR3 bases: TGTGCCTGGCAGAGGGGGACAAGGGATGGTGAGCAGTTCTTC. Translated: CAWQRGTRDGEQFF.

The chain links TRBV20-1 to TRBJ1-5, with D possibly being TRBD1 (6 bases). The germline V gene has CDR1 DFQATT and CDR2 SNEGSKA (reference sequence). The V gene lost 0 bases and the J gene lost 0 bases, with 15 bases spanning the gap. This CDR3 comprises 17 residues. For the CDR3, the DNA is TGCAGTGCTAGAGAGGGGGCGCGCCCCGATAGCAATCAGCCCCAGCATTTT. Protein sequence: CSAREGARPDSNQPQHF.

This clonotype was detected only a few times. The chain is built from TRBV5-1 and TRBJ2-3, with 7 bases lining up with TRBD1. The CDR3 length is 15 residues. Unmatched junction bases numbered 5, after V lost 4 bases and J lost 0 bases. The germline V gene has CDR1 SGHRS and CDR2 YFSETQ. CDR3 bases: TGCGCCAGCAGCCAACCGGGACAGAGCACAGATACGCAGTATTTT. Its translation: CASSQPGQSTDTQYF. Complete variable domain (other parts from reference TRBV5-1 and TRBJ2-3): KAGVTQTPRYLIKTRGQQVTLSCSPISGHRSVSWYQQTPGQGLQFLFEYFSETQRNKGNFPGRFSGRQFSNSRSEMNVSTLELGDSALYLCASSQPGQSTDTQYFGPGTRLTVL.

This clonotype came up a few times. The chain uses TRBV4-3 and TRBJ2-3; D is undetermined. The V end was cut by 1 base, the J end by 2 bases, with 10 bases between. CDR3 size: 15 residues. Germline V gene lookup returns CDR1 LGHNA and CDR2 YSLEER. The CDR3 loop reads CASSQALSTTDTQYF. The CDR3 DNA reads TGCGCCAGCAGCCAAGCATTATCGACCACAGATACGCAGTATTTT.

The chain carries TRBV3-1 and TRBJ2-7, with D perhaps matching TRBD1 (6 bases). The CDR3 totals 15 residues. The germline V gene has CDR1 LGHDT and CDR2 YNNKEL (reference sequence). V lost 4 bases and J 2 bases, leaving 15 bases between the germline ends. The CDR3 nucleotides read TGTGCCAGCAGCCCTAGGACAGCGGATACCTACGAGCAGTACTTC. It translates to CASSPRTADTYEQYF.

With respect to this clonotype: A much larger clone lies one base from this, so it may be a read error. This sequence joins TRBV20-1 and TRBJ1-1, with D perhaps matching TRBD1 (5 bases). Germline-derived CDR1 and CDR2 are DFQATT and SNEGSKA (reference sequence). The V end was cut by 7 bases, the J end by 3 bases, with 12 bases between. The CDR3 is 12 amino acids. CDR3 in amino acids: CSDRQGYTEAFF. CDR3 DNA sequence: TGCAGTGATAGGCAGGGATACACTGAAGCTTTCTTT.

This clonotype was seen more than once but under ten times. The rearrangement joins TRBV2 to TRBJ2-1; possibly TRBD2 for D (6 bases). Per the germline V gene, CDR1 is SNHLY and CDR2 is FYNNEI. Between the trimmed V and J ends, which lost 3 bases and 6 bases, there was a span of 21 bases. CDR3 length: 17 residues. The CDR3 is CASSDGHQTGLTNEQFF. The CDR3, as DNA: TGTGCCAGCAGTGATGGTCACCAGACGGGACTCACCAATGAGCAGTTCTTC.

This clonotype was detected only a few times. The V call is TRBV11-1, the J call TRBJ2-3, with TRBD2 matching over 10 bases. From germline, CDR1 is SGHAT and CDR2 FQDESV (reference sequence). This CDR3 comprises 16 residues. V lost 5 bases to trimming and J lost 2 bases; unmatched junction nucleotides: 7. CDR3 nucleotides: TGTGCCAGCAGCCTCCTTAGCGGGGGGCTCACAGATACGCAGTATTTT. Translating it yields CASSLLSGGLTDTQYF. Filled out from reference TRBV11-1 and TRBJ2-3, the complete variable domain reads EAEVAQSPRYKITEKSQAVAFWCDPISGHATLYWYRQILGQGPELLVQFQDESVVDDSQLPKDRFSAERLKGVDSTLKIQPAELGDSAMYLCASSLLSGGLTDTQYFGPGTRLTVL.

This chain joins TRBV5-5 and TRBJ2-5, with D tentatively TRBD1 or TRBD2 (5 bases each). Per the germline V gene, CDR1 is SGHKS and CDR2 is YYEKEE (reference sequence). V lost 2 bases, J lost 5 bases, and 22 bases lay in between. CDR3 length: 17 amino acids. This chain's CDR3 is CASSFIWDVDLGETQYF. CDR3 sequence (DNA): TGTGCCAGCAGCTTCATCTGGGACGTAGATTTGGGGGAGACCCAGTACTTC. Filled out from reference TRBV5-5 and TRBJ2-5, the complete variable domain reads DAGVTQSPTHLIKTRGQQVTLRCSPISGHKSVSWYQQVLGQGPQFIFQYYEKEERGRGNFPDRFSARQFPNYSSELNVNALLLGDSALYLCASSFIWDVDLGETQYFGPGTRLLVL.